These 28 T cell receptor beta chains were all obtained from the same sample, sequenced in a study of identifying expanded T cells in peripheral blood. TCRdb's copy holds only in-frame clones and misses some; the assay was immunoSEQ multiplex PCR. The data show roughly 100,000 clones, roughly nine tenths seen once. Sequenced: blood. Receptors originate from a person aged 18 to 75 in good health.

The chain couples TRBV7-9 to TRBJ1-2; D uncertain. Germline V gene sequence: CDR1 SEHNR, CDR2 FQNEAQ (reference sequence). Trimming removed 5 bases from V and 8 bases from J, with 12 bases in between. The CDR3 extends over 12 amino acids. DNA for the CDR3: TGTGCCAGCAGCGCAGGACTGTGGGGCTACACCTTC. Amino acids: CASSAGLWGYTF.

The CDR3 DNA follows: TGTGCCAGCATCCGGGACTGGGGCTATGGCTACACCTTC. Translation gives CASIRDWGYGYTF. The chain carries TRBV2 and TRBJ1-2; a weak D match, TRBD1 (5 bases). Trimming removed 7 bases from V and 4 bases from J, with 13 bases in between. Looked up from germline, CDR1 is SNHLY and CDR2 is FYNNEI. This CDR3 has 13 amino acids.

This clone showed up just once. V usage is TRBV7-9 and J usage is TRBJ2-7; no firm D call. The CDR3 totals 15 residues. Trimming shortened V by 4 bases and J by 3 bases, and 16 bases separated the two germline ends. CDR1 is SEHNR and CDR2 is FQNEAQ in the germline V gene (reference sequence). CDR3: CASSSPRQVNYEQYF. For the CDR3, the DNA is TGTGCCAGCAGCTCTCCCCGACAAGTTAACTACGAGCAGTACTTC.

The chain recombines TRBV5-1 with TRBJ2-7; TRBD1 or TRBD2 may be the D gene (7 bases each). Germline V CDR1 and CDR2: SGHRS, YFSETQ. V dropped 6 bases and J dropped 6 bases, with 19 bases sitting between them. This CDR3 has 14 amino acids. The chain's CDR3 is CASTVGQRGGEQYF. The CDR3 DNA reads as TGCGCCAGCACCGTGGGACAGAGGGGGGGCGAGCAGTACTTC.

This chain connects TRBV10-3 to TRBJ1-5, with D maybe TRBD1 (6 bases). The V end was cut by 6 bases, the J end by 7 bases, with 22 bases between. The CDR3 consists of 16 residues. Germline assignment: CDR1 ENHRY and CDR2 SYGVKD. The CDR3 DNA reads as TGTGCCATCAGCTCCACAGGGTCAGACCAAAGACAGCCCCAGCATTTT. Translating gives CAISSTGSDQRQPQHF.

This sequence joins TRBV6-5 and TRBJ1-4, with TRBD1 matching 7 bases. CDR1 is MNHEY and CDR2 is SVGAGI in the germline V gene. The CDR3 length is 15 residues. V lost 6 bases to trimming and J lost 3 bases; unmatched junction nucleotides: 7. The CDR3 region is CASSRRQGANEKLFF. DNA of the CDR3: TGTGCCAGCAGCCGACGACAGGGAGCTAATGAAAAACTGTTTTTT.

J is TRBJ1-3 and V is TRBV7-7; D is possibly TRBD1 (6 bases). There are 17 residues in the CDR3. V was pared by 5 bases and J by 0 bases, with 17 bases between. Germline V CDR1 and CDR2: SSHAT, FNYEAQ (reference sequence). The CDR3 is CASSPRLDRTSGNTIYF. The CDR3, as DNA: TGTGCCAGCAGCCCCAGACTCGACAGGACCTCTGGAAACACCATATATTTT.

This chain connects TRBV4-3 to TRBJ2-5; D assignment may be TRBD1 or TRBD2 (6 bases each). CDR1 is LGHNA and CDR2 is YSLEER in the germline V gene. The CDR3 runs 15 residues. Deletions cut 0 bases from V and 1 base from J, with 9 bases between. In nucleotides, the CDR3 is TGCGCCAGCAGCCAAGAAAGGGGGGCCCAAGAGACCCAGTACTTC. This sequence encodes CASSQERGAQETQYF.

The chain combines TRBV4-1 with TRBJ2-1; 7 positions agree with TRBD2. The germline V gene has CDR1 MGHRA and CDR2 YSYEKL. Unmatched junction bases numbered 16, after V lost 0 bases and J lost 8 bases. This CDR3 contains 18 residues. CDR3 DNA sequence: TGCGCCAGCAGCCAAGAAAGGCAGCGGGGCGCACTAAGGGATGAGCAGTTCTTC. It is translated as CASSQERQRGALRDEQFF.

The rearrangement uses TRBV11-1 and TRBJ2-5; D may be TRBD2 (6 bases). The CDR3 sequence is 14 residues long. Trimming took 6 bases from V and 2 from J, leaving 13 bases between them. The germline V gene encodes CDR1 SGHAT and CDR2 FQDESV (reference sequence). The CDR3 spells CASSYGGSQETQYF. The CDR3 DNA follows: TGTGCCAGCAGTTATGGGGGGTCTCAAGAGACCCAGTACTTC.

This clone was picked up one time. This sequence joins TRBV11-2 and TRBJ2-3; 12 bases agree with TRBD1. The germline V gene has CDR1 SGHAT and CDR2 FQNNGV. This CDR3 region has 17 residues. V shed 5 bases and J 2 bases; nucleotides not matched to a gene: 8. This chain's CDR3 is CASSPHGTGGNTDTQYF. In DNA, the CDR3 is TGTGCCAGCAGCCCCCACGGGACAGGGGGCAACACAGATACGCAGTATTTT.

This sequence joins TRBV6-5 and TRBJ2-6, with D hard to call. Trimming shortened V by 4 bases and J by 0 bases, and 7 bases separated the two germline ends. There are 15 residues in the CDR3. Germline V gene data show CDR1 as MNHEY and CDR2 as SVGAGI. The CDR3 loop reads CASSWAVSGANVLTF. The CDR3 DNA reads as TGTGCCAGCAGTTGGGCCGTCTCTGGGGCCAACGTCCTGACTTTC.

The chain recombines TRBV7-2 with TRBJ1-1; D is unclear. This CDR3 is 11 amino acids long. Germline V gene data show CDR1 as SGHTA and CDR2 as FQGNSA. V was shortened by 2 bases and J by 11 bases, with 9 bases between the two germline ends. CDR3 coding DNA: TGTGCCAGCAGCTTAATTGGTGATGCTTTCTTT. The encoded protein is CASSLIGDAFF.

The chain is built from TRBV6-6 and TRBJ2-3; 7 nucleotides line up with TRBD1. Trimming cost V 10 bases and J 3 bases; bases outside gene matches: 10. The CDR3 is made up of 14 amino acids. The germline V gene has CDR1 MNHNY and CDR2 SVGAGI (reference sequence). The CDR3 loop reads CANTRRRGTDTQYF. In DNA form, the CDR3 reads TGTGCCAACACCCGGCGCAGGGGGACAGATACGCAGTATTTT.

This clone has only one observation. The J gene is TRBJ2-5, the V gene TRBV18; the D gene is possibly TRBD2 (6 bases). Germline-derived CDR1 and CDR2 are KGHSH and LQKENI. This CDR3 region has 16 residues. The V end lost 6 bases, the J end lost 5 bases, and 22 bases lay between the germline ends. The CDR3 reads CASSRGTSGSWETQYF. In DNA, the CDR3 is TGTGCCAGCTCCCGGGGGACGTCAGGATCGTGGGAGACCCAGTACTTC.

This chain connects TRBV7-2 to TRBJ1-2, with no clear D. This CDR3 comprises 17 residues. Between the trimmed V and J ends, which lost 2 bases and 2 bases, there was a span of 18 bases. Germline V gene lookup returns CDR1 SGHTA and CDR2 FQGNSA. The CDR3: CASSLSTLQMGNYGYTF. In nucleotides, the CDR3 is TGTGCCAGCAGCTTATCTACCCTACAGATGGGAAACTATGGCTACACCTTC. The full variable domain, its missing parts supplied by reference TRBV7-2 and TRBJ1-2, is GAGVSQSPSNKVTEKGKDVELRCDPISGHTALYWYRQSLGQGLEFLIYFQGNSAPDKSGLPSDRFSAERTGGSVSTLTIQRTQQEDSAVYLCASSLSTLQMGNYGYTFGSGTRLTVV.

This chain joins TRBV28 and TRBJ2-3, with 10 positions matching TRBD1. The CDR3 totals 15 residues. The trim removed 5 bases at V and 4 bases at J, leaving 6 bases unmatched. Germline V gene data show CDR1 as MDHEN and CDR2 as SYDVKM. The CDR3 DNA sequence: TGTGCCAGCAGTGACGGGACAGGGGAAGCAGATACGCAGTATTTT. This gives the protein CASSDGTGEADTQYF.

The chain carries TRBV2 and TRBJ1-1; D is possibly TRBD1 (5 bases). V was trimmed by 8 bases and J by 1 base, leaving 17 bases between them. The CDR3 is 15 amino acids. Per the germline V gene, CDR1 is SNHLY and CDR2 is FYNNEI. The CDR3 protein is CASSGVGVKNTEAFF. In DNA, the CDR3 is TGTGCCAGCTCGGGGGTTGGAGTGAAGAACACTGAAGCTTTCTTT.

A single count supports this clone. V gene TRBV19 combines with J gene TRBJ1-5, with TRBD1 identical over 7 bases. CDR3 length: 15 amino acids. CDR1 and CDR2 from the germline V gene are LNHDA and SQIVND (reference sequence). With V trimmed by 4 bases and J by 3 bases, 6 bases remained unmatched. The CDR3 here is CASSNRGIDNQPQHF. The CDR3 bases are TGTGCCAGTAGTAACAGGGGAATAGACAATCAGCCCCAGCATTTT.

This chain connects TRBV7-2 to TRBJ1-1, with D unresolved. The CDR3 sequence is 14 residues long. With 4 bases removed from V and 5 bases from J, the gap between germline ends came to 14 bases. Germline V gene lookup returns CDR1 SGHTA and CDR2 FQGNSA. The CDR3 loop is CASSSWGGRTEAFF. DNA of the CDR3: TGTGCCAGCAGCTCCTGGGGAGGGAGAACTGAAGCTTTCTTT.

The rearrangement joins TRBV7-6 to TRBJ1-3; weak D call: TRBD1 (5 bases). The CDR3 totals 19 residues. CDR1 and CDR2 (germline): SGHVS, FNYEAQ. V gave up 5 bases and J gave up 3 bases, with 26 bases separating them. CDR3: CASSRKPRTTASGGNTIYF. The CDR3 coding sequence is TGTGCCAGCAGCCGGAAACCCCGGACGACAGCGAGCGGTGGAAACACCATATATTTT.

The chain is built from TRBV7-2 and TRBJ2-3; D assignment may be TRBD1 or TRBD2 (5 bases each). Per germline, CDR1 SGHTA and CDR2 FQGNSA. The CDR3 is 14 amino acids. V gave up 2 bases and J gave up 4 bases, with 10 bases separating them. CDR3 sequence: CASSLNLGADTQYF. For the CDR3, the DNA is TGTGCCAGCAGCTTAAATTTGGGGGCAGATACGCAGTATTTT.

The chain couples TRBV7-8 to TRBJ1-2, with a tentative D call TRBD1 (5 bases). CDR1 and CDR2 (germline): SGHVS, FQNEAQ. The ends were cut back, 2 bases at V and 3 bases at J, with 13 bases in the middle. The CDR3 consists of 15 residues. The CDR3 sequence: CASSLRQGGYYGYTF. CDR3 bases: TGTGCCAGCAGCTTACGGCAGGGAGGGTACTATGGCTACACCTTC.

This rearrangement joins TRBV6-6 to TRBJ1-6, with TRBD1 matching over 9 bases. V shed 6 bases and J 1 base; nucleotides not matched to a gene: 4. The CDR3 extends over 16 amino acids. Per germline, CDR1 MNHNY and CDR2 SVGAGI (reference sequence). In DNA form, the CDR3 reads TGTGCCAGCAGCCTTGGACAGGGGTCCTATAATTCACCCCTCCACTTT. Translation: CASSLGQGSYNSPLHF.

The V call is TRBV7-6, the J call TRBJ2-5; D is unclear. CDR3 length equals 15 residues. The V end lost 2 bases, the J end lost 5 bases, and 15 bases lay between the germline ends. The germline CDR1 and CDR2 sequences are SGHVS and FNYEAQ. In nucleotides, the CDR3 is TGTGCCAGCAGCTTATCCCCCAAGGCTATGGAGACCCAGTACTTC. Translating gives CASSLSPKAMETQYF. The complete variable domain, with remaining parts taken from reference TRBV7-6 and TRBJ2-5, reads GAGVSQSPRYKVTKRGQDVALRCDPISGHVSLYWYRQALGQGPEFLTYFNYEAQQDKSGLPNDRFSAERPEGSISTLTIQRTEQRDSAMYRCASSLSPKAMETQYFGPGTRLLVL.

The chain combines TRBV30 with TRBJ1-1; 8 bases are shared with TRBD1. The ends lost 2 bases at V and 4 bases at J; junction bases unmatched: 6. Per the germline V gene, CDR1 is GTSNPN and CDR2 is SVGIG (reference sequence). CDR3 size: 14 residues. The DNA for the CDR3 is TGTGCCTGGAGTACCACAGGGGGAGGCACTGAAGCTTTCTTT. It is translated as CAWSTTGGGTEAFF.

The chain joins TRBV2 to TRBJ1-3, with D perhaps matching TRBD1 (6 bases). Deletions cut 5 bases from V and 1 base from J, with 21 bases between. This CDR3 comprises 18 residues. Germline CDR1 SNHLY, CDR2 FYNNEI. The CDR3 DNA is TGTGCCAGCAGTCAACTTAGACTACAGGGTCGGTCTGGAAACACCATATATTTT. Protein: CASSQLRLQGRSGNTIYF.

V is TRBV5-4 and J is TRBJ1-3; possibly TRBD1 for D (6 bases). This CDR3 is 15 amino acids long. The V gene lost 3 bases and the J gene lost 1 base, with 11 bases spanning the gap. The germline gives CDR1 SGHNT, CDR2 YYREEE (reference sequence). CDR3 sequence: CASSSLQGSGNTIYF. The CDR3 DNA reads TGTGCCAGCAGCTCCTTACAGGGTTCTGGAAACACCATATATTTT.